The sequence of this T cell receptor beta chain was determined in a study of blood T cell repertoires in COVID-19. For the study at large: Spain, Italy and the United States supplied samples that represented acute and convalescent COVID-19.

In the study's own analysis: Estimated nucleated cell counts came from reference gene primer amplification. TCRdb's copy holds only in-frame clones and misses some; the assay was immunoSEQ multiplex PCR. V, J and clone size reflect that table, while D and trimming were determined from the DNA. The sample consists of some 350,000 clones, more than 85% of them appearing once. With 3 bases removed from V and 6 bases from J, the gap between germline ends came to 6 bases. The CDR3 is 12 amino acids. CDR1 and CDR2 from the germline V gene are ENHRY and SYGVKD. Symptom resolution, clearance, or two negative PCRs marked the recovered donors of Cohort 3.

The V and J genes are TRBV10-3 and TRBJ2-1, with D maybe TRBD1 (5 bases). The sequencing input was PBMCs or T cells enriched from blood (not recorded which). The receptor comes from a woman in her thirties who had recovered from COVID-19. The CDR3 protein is CAISEGANEQFF. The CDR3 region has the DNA TGTGCCATCAGTGAAGGGGCCAATGAGCAGTTCTTC.